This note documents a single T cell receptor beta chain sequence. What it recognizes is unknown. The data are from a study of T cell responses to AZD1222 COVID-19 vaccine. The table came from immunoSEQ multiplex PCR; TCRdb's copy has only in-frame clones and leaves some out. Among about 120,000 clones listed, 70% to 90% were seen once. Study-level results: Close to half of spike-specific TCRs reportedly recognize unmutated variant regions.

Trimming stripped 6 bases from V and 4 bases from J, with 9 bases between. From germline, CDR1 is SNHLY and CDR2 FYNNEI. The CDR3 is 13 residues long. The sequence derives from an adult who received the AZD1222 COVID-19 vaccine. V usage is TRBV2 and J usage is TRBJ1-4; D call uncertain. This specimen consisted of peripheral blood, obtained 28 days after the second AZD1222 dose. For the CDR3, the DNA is TGTGCCAGCAGAGATTGGAATAATGAAAAACTGTTTTTT. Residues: CASRDWNNEKLFF.